A selection of T cell receptor beta chains follows, all from one sample in a study of T-cell memory formation after mild COVID-19. MiXCR, run by TCRdb on the 5' RACE reads, gives a single entry per CDR3 protein. In the table there are some 450,000 distinct CDR3 sequences, more than 15% of which are singletons. The sequenced material came from PBMCs or a T cell subset sorted from them (not recorded which). The source is a man aged 18 to 30 who had mild COVID-19 (a few samples of this study predate the infection). Cell type and time point are not known. The CDR3 runs from the conserved cysteine through the conserved F or W. D genes are given only for firm matches. The listing skips clone size in some rows; elsewhere it reads once, few, many or a size class.

v_gene	j_gene	abundance	d_gene	CDR3nt	CDR3aa
TRBV7-2	TRBJ2-7	few	.	TGTGCCAGCGGGTTAGACAGGACCTACGAGCAGTACTTC	CASGLDRTYEQYF
TRBV20-1	TRBJ1-4	many	.	TGCAGTGCTAGAGGGACCATCCTCGGTGAAAAACTGTTTTTT	CSARGTILGEKLFF
TRBV5-1	TRBJ2-5	.	TRBD1	TGCGCCAGCAGCTTTACAGGGGTAGAGACCCAGTACTTC	CASSFTGVETQYF
TRBV7-2	TRBJ1-2	.	.	TGTGCCAGCAGCTTAAATCTCCTCCATGGCTACACCTTC	CASSLNLLHGYTF
TRBV7-9	TRBJ1-2	few	.	TGTGCCAGCAGCCGGTCGCAAGGGAATGGCTACACCTTC	CASSRSQGNGYTF
TRBV5-1	TRBJ2-1	.	.	TGCGCCAGCAGCCCGTCCCCACACTACAATGAGCAGTTCTTC	CASSPSPHYNEQFF
TRBV3-1	TRBJ1-1	few	.	TGTGCCAGCAGCCAAGGGCAGGGAGTGGCTGAAGCTTTCTTT	CASSQGQGVAEAFF
TRBV29-1	TRBJ1-2	.	TRBD1	TGCAGCGTTGACGGGTCAGGGGGAATTGGCTACACCTTC	CSVDGSGGIGYTF
TRBV5-1	TRBJ2-5	few	TRBD2	TGCGCCAGCAGCTTAGGGACTAGCGGGGGAGAGACCCAGTACTTC	CASSLGTSGGETQYF
TRBV12-3/TRBV12-4	TRBJ2-1	.	.	TGTGCCAGCAGTTGGGGCCCTCCGGAGCAGTTCTTC	CASSWGPPEQFF
TRBV23-1	TRBJ1-6	.	TRBD1	TGCGCCAGCAGTCAATTGGGACAGGGTGGATCACCCCTCCACTTT	CASSQLGQGGSPLHF
TRBV5-6	TRBJ2-6	many	.	TGTGCCAGCAGCCTCCGATCTGGGGCCAACGTCCTGACTTTC	CASSLRSGANVLTF
TRBV4-3	TRBJ2-1	few	TRBD2	TGCGCCAGCAGCCTCTTAGCGGGGGGGAGGAATGAGCAGTTCTTC	CASSLLAGGRNEQFF
TRBV4-3	TRBJ1-2	few	.	TGCGCCAGCAGCCAAGGGCGAGGGGGACCTAACTATGGCTACACCTTC	CASSQGRGGPNYGYTF
TRBV6-1	TRBJ2-7	.	TRBD2	TGTGCCAGCAGTGACTCGCTAGCGGGGGCTGTATCCTACGAGCAGTACTTC	CASSDSLAGAVSYEQYF
TRBV5-1	TRBJ1-6	few	TRBD1	TGCGCCAGCAGCACAGGGGGCAATTCACCCCTCCACTTT	CASSTGGNSPLHF
TRBV28	TRBJ2-5	.	TRBD2	TGTGCCAGCAGTGCTCCGGGACTAGGGGGTGTCCAGTACTTC	CASSAPGLGGVQYF
TRBV6-4	TRBJ1-4	.	TRBD1	TGTGCCAGCGGAAGACAGGGGGGCCTGTTTTTT	CASGRQGGLFF
TRBV20-1	TRBJ2-1	once	TRBD2	TGCAGTGCTAGAGTCGGGCTAGCGGGGGGGCGAAATGAGCAGTTCTTC	CSARVGLAGGRNEQFF
TRBV12-3/TRBV12-4	TRBJ2-2	few	TRBD2	TGTGCCAGCAGGGTCCTCTCGGTCGGACTAGCGGGGGACACCGGGGAGCTGTTTTTT	CASRVLSVGLAGDTGELFF
TRBV29-1	TRBJ1-5	.	.	TGCAGCGTTGGAAAAGAGAAACAGCCCCAGCATTTT	CSVGKEKQPQHF
TRBV5-1	TRBJ2-1	many	TRBD2	TGCGCCAGCAGCTTGGTTGATATCGGGACTAGCGGCTCGGGGGAGCAGTTCTTC	CASSLVDIGTSGSGEQFF
TRBV14	TRBJ1-4	few	TRBD1	TGTGCCAGCAGCCAAGATCGGGGACAGACTTATGAAAAACTGTTTTTT	CASSQDRGQTYEKLFF
TRBV6-2/TRBV6-3	TRBJ2-5	many	.	TGTGCCAGCAGTTACCCGGAACAGACCCAGTACTTC	CASSYPEQTQYF